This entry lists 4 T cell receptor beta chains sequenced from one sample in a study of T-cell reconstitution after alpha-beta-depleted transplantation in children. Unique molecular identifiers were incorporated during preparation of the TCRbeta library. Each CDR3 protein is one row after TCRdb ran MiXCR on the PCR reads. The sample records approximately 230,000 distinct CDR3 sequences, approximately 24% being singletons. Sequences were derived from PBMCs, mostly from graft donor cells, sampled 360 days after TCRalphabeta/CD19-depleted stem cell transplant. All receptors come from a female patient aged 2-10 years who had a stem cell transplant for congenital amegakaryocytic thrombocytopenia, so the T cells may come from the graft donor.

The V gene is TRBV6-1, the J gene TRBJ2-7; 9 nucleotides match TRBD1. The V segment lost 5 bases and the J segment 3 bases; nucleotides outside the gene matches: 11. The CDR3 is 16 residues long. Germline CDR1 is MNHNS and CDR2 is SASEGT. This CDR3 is CASSPTGTGNNYEQYF. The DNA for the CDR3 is TGTGCCAGCAGTCCAACCGGGACAGGGAATAACTACGAGCAGTACTTC.

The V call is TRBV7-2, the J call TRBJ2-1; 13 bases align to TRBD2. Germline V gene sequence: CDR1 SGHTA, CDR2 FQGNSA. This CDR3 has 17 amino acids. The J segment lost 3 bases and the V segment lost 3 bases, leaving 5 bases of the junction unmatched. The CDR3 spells CASSFTSGRAIYNEQFF. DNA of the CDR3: TGTGCCAGCAGCTTCACTAGCGGGAGGGCCATCTACAATGAGCAGTTCTTC.

The chain's CDR3 is CASAYRGIFSGANVLTF. The CDR3 coding sequence is TGTGCCAGCGCCTACAGGGGGATTTTCTCTGGGGCCAACGTCCTGACTTTC. This chain uses TRBV2 with TRBJ2-6; 8 bases are shared with TRBD1. The CDR3 is made up of 17 amino acids. In germline, CDR1 is SNHLY, CDR2 FYNNEI. With V trimmed by 8 bases and J by 0 bases, 9 bases remained unmatched.

CDR3 sequence (DNA): TGTGCCAGCAGCTTAAATCAGGGTGAGCAGTTCTTC. This encodes CASSLNQGEQFF. The chain links TRBV7-6 to TRBJ2-1, with D possibly TRBD1 on 5 matching bases. The CDR3 consists of 12 residues. Trimming removed 2 bases from V and 9 bases from J, with 8 bases in between. Germline V gene lookup returns CDR1 SGHVS and CDR2 FNYEAQ.